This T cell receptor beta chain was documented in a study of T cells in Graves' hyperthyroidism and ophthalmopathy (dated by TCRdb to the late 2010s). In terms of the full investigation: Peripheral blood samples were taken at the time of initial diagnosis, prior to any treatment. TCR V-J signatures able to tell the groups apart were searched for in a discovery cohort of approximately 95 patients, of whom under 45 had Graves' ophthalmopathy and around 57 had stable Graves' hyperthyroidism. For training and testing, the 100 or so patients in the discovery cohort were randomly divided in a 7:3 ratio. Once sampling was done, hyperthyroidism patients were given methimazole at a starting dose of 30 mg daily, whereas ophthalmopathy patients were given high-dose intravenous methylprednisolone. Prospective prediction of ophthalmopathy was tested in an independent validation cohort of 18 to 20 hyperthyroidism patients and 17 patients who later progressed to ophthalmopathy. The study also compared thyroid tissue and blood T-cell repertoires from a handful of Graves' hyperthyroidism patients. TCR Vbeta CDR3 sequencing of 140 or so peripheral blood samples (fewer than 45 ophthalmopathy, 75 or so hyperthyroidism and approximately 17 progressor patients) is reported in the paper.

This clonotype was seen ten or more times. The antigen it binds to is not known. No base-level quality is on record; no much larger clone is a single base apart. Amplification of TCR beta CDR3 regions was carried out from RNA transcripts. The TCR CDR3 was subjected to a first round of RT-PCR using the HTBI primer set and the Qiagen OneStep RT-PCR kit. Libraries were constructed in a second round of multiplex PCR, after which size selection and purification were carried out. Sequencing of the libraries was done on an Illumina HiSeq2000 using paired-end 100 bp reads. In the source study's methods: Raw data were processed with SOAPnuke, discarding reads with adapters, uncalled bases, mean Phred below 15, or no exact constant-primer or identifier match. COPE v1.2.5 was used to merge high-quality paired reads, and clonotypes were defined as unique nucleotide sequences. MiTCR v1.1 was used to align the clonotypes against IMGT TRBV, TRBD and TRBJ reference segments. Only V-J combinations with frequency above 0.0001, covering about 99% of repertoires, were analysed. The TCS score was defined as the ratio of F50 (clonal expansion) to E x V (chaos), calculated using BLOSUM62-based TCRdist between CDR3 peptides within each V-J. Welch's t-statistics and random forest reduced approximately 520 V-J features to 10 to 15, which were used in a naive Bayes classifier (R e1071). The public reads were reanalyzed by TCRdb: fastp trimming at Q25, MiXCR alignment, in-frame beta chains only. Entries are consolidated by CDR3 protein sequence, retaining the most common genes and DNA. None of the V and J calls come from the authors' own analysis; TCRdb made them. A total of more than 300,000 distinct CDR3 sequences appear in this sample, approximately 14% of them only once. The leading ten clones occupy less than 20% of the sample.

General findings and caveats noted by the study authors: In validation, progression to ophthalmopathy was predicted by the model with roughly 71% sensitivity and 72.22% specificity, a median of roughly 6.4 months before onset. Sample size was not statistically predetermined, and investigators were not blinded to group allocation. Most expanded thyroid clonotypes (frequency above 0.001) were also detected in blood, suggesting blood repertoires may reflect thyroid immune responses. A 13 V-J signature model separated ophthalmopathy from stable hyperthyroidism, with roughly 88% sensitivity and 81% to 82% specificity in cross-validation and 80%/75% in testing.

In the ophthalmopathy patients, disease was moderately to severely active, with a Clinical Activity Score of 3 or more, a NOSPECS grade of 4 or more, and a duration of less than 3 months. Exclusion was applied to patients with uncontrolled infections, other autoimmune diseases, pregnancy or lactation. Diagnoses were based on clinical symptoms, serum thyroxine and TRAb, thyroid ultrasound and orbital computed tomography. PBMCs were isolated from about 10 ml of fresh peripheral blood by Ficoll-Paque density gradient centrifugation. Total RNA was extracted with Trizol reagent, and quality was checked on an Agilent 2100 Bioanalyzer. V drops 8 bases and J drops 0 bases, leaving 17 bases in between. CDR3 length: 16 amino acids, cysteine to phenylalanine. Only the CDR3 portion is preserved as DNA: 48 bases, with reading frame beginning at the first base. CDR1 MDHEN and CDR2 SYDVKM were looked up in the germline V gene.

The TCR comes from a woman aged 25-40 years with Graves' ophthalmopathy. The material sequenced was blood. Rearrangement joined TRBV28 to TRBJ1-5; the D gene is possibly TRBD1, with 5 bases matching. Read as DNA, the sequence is TGTGCCAGCTCCTTTCTAGGGACGAATAGCAATCAGCCCCAGCATTTT. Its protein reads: CASSFLGTNSNQPQHF.